This T cell receptor beta chain was recovered during a study of sequential checkpoint blockade in melanoma. Study-level information: Patients were randomized 1:1 to nivolumab-then-ipilimumab or ipilimumab-then-nivolumab first-line. Each arm's sequence ended with maintenance nivolumab.

TCRdb keeps only in-frame clones here, not all; method: immunoSEQ multiplex PCR. The repertoire has 17,000 or so clones, more than 60% of them found once; the top ten carry 20% to 25%. Treatment here: randomized to nivolumab then ipilimumab (arm A) or the reverse (arm B). Patients had received no earlier DNA-damaging chemotherapy. From thawed PBMCs, live CD3+CD8+ cells negative for CD19 and CD56 were sorted. This receptor was taken from a human donor with melanoma. The source material was CD8+ T cells sorted from blood (inferred from file names), sampled from a patient given nivolumab and ipilimumab in sequence.

The CDR3 region is CSVDPTGGLADEQYF. CDR3 sequence (DNA): TGCAGCGTTGATCCTACGGGAGGCCTAGCCGACGAGCAGTACTTC. This chain joins TRBV29-1 and TRBJ2-7; TRBD2 agrees at 7 bases. The CDR3 consists of 15 residues. The germline gives CDR1 SQVTM, CDR2 ANQGSEA. V trimming: 3 bases; J trimming: 5 bases; junction bases outside the gene matches: 13.